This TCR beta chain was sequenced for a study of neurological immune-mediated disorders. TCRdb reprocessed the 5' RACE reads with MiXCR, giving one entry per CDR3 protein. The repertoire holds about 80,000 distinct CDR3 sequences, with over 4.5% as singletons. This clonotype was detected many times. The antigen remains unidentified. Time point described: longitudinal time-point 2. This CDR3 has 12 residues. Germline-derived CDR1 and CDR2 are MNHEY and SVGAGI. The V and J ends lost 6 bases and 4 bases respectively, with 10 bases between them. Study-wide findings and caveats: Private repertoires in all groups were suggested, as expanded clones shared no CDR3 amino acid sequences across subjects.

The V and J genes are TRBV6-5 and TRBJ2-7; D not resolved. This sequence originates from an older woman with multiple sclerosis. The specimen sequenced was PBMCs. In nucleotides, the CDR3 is TGTGCCAGCAGCCGAGGTTGGTACGAGCAGTACTTC. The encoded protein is CASSRGWYEQYF.